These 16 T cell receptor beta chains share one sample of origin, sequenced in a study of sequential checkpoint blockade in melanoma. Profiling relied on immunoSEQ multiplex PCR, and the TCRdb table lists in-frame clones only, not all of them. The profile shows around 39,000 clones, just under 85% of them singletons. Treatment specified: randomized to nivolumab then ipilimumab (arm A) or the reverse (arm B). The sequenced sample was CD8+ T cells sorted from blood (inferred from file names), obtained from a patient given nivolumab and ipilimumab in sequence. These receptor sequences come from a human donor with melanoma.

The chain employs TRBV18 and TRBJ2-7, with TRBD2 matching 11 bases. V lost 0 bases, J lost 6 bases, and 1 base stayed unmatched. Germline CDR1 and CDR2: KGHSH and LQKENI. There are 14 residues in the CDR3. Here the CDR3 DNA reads TGTGCCAGCTCACCACCCCTAGCGGGAGGCGAGCAGTACTTC. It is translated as CASSPPLAGGEQYF.

The CDR3 is CASSLVFGTGLGEAFF. In nucleotides, the CDR3 is TGTGCCAGCAGCTTAGTATTTGGGACGGGACTTGGTGAAGCTTTCTTT. This chain uses TRBV7-8 with TRBJ1-1, with D perhaps TRBD1 (5 bases). The CDR3 contains 16 residues. From germline, CDR1 is SGHVS and CDR2 FQNEAQ. Deletions cut 1 base from V and 7 bases from J, with 19 bases between. The entire variable domain, with the rest obtained from reference TRBV7-8 and TRBJ1-1, is as follows: GAGVSQSPRYKVAKRGQDVALRCDPISGHVSLFWYQQALGQGPEFLTYFQNEAQLDKSGLPSDRFFAERPEGSVSTLKIQRTQQEDSAVYLCASSLVFGTGLGEAFFGQGTRLTVV.

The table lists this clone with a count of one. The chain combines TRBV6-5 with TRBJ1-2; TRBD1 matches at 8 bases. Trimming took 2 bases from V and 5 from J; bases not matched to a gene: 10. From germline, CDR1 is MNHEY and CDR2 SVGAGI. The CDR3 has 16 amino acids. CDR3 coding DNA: TGTGCCAGCAGTTACACCCCGGGACAGGTGTTGTATGGCTACACCTTC. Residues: CASSYTPGQVLYGYTF.

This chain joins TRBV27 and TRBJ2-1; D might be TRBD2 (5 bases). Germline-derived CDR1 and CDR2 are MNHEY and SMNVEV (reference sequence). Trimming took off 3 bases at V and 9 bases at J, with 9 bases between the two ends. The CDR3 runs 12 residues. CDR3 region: CASSFPGSEQFF. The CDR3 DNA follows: TGTGCCAGCAGTTTTCCGGGGAGTGAGCAGTTCTTC.

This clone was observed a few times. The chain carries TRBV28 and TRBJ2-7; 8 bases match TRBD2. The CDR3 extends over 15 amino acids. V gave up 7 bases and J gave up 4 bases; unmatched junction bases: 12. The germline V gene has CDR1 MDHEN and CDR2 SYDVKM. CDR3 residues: CASTSPTRGGYEQYF. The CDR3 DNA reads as TGTGCCAGCACTTCCCCGACACGGGGGGGGTACGAGCAGTACTTC.

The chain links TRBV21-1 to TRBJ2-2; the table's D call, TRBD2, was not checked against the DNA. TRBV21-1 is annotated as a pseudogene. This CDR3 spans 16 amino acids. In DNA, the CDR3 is TGTGCCAGCAGCCCCCGGGAGCGGGGGAACACCGGGGAGCTGTTTTTT. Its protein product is CASSPRERGNTGELFF.

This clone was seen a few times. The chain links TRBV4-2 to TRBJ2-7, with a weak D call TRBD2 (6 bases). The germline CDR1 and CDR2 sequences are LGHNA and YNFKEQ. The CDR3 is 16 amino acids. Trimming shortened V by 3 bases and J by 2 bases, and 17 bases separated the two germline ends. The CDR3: CASSQLDRDSAYEQYF. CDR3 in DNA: TGTGCCAGCAGCCAGCTCGACCGGGACTCGGCCTACGAGCAGTACTTC.

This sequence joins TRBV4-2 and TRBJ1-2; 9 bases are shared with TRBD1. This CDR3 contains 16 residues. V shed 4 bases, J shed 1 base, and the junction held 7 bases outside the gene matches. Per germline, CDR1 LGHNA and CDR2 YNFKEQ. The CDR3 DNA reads TGTGCCAGCAGCCTAGATACAGGGGGCCTTAACTATGGCTACACCTTC. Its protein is CASSLDTGGLNYGYTF.

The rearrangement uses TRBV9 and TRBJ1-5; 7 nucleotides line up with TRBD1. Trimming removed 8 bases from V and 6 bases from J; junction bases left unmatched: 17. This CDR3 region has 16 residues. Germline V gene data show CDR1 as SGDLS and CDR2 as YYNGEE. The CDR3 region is CARGGGTTGVGQPQHF. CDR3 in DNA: TGTGCCAGAGGTGGGGGGACCACAGGGGTCGGTCAGCCCCAGCATTTT.

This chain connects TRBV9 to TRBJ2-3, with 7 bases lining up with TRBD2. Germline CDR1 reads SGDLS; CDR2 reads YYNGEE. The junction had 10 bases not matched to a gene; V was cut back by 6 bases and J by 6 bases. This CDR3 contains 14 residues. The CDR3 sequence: CASNVGGGGDTQYF. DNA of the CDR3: TGTGCCAGCAACGTTGGGGGGGGAGGGGATACGCAGTATTTT.

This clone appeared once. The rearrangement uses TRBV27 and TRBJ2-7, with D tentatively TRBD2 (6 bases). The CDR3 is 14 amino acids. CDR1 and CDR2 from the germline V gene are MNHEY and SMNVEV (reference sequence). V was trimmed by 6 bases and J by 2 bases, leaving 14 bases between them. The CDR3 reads CASSATGAAYEQYF. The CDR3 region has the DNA TGTGCCAGCAGCGCCACGGGAGCCGCCTACGAGCAGTACTTC.

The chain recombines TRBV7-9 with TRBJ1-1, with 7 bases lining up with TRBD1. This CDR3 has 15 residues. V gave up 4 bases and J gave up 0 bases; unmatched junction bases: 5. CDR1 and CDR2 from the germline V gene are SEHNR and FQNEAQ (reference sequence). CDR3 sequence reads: CASSSDRDLNTEAFF. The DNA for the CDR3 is TGTGCCAGCAGCTCAGACAGGGATCTGAACACTGAAGCTTTCTTT. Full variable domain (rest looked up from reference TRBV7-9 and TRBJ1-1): DTGVSQNPRHKITKRGQNVTFRCDPISEHNRLYWYRQTLGQGPEFLTYFQNEAQLEKSRLLSDRFSAERPKGSFSTLEIQRTEQGDSAMYLCASSSDRDLNTEAFFGQGTRLTVV.

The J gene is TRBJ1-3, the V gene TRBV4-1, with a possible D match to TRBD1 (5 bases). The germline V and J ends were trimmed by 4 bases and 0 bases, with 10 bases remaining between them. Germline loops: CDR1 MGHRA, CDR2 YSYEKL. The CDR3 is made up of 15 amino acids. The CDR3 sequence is CASSPSGNSGNTIYF. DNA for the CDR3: TGCGCCAGCAGCCCCTCAGGGAACTCTGGAAACACCATATATTTT.

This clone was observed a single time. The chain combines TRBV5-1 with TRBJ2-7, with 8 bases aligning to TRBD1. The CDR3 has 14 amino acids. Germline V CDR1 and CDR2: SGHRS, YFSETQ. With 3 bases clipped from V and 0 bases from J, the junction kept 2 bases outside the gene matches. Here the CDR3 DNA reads TGCGCCAGCAGCTGGGACAGGACCTCCTACGAGCAGTACTTC. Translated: CASSWDRTSYEQYF.

CDR3 sequence: CASSFTGLEAEAFF. The CDR3 DNA reads TGCGCCAGCAGCTTTACAGGGCTCGAGGCTGAAGCTTTCTTT. The rearrangement joins TRBV5-1 to TRBJ1-1; a possible D gene is TRBD1 (6 bases). This CDR3 comprises 14 residues. V was shortened by 2 bases and J by 6 bases, with 14 bases between the two germline ends. The germline gives CDR1 SGHRS, CDR2 YFSETQ.

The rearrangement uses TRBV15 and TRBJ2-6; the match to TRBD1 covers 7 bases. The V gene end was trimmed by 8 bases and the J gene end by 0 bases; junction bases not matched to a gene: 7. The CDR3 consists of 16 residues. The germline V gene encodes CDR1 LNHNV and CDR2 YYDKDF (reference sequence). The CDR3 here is CATRDSGLSGANVLTF. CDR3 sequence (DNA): TGTGCCACCCGGGACAGCGGCCTCTCTGGGGCCAACGTCCTGACTTTC.